This T cell receptor beta chain was identified during a study of blood T cells in healthy people across ages. The use of a sample-barcoded 5' primer and a J-beta primer mix characterized a second PCR of about 6 to 12 cycles. TCRdb ran MiXCR on the 5' RACE reads and lists one entry per CDR3 protein. The sample contains more than 700,000 distinct CDR3 sequences, about 55% of which appear only once. This CDR3 is 15 amino acids long. Germline V gene data show CDR1 as SEHNR and CDR2 as FQNEAQ (reference sequence). This clonotype has only one observation. Germline and junction disagree at one end, which may indicate a read error.

Sequenced sample: blood. The TCR originated in a man at least 80 years old in good health. The V gene is TRBV7-9, the J gene TRBJ2-6; 7 nucleotides agree with TRBD1. In nucleotides, the CDR3 is TGTACCAGCAGCTGGGGACAGCCTGGGGCCAACGTCCTGACTTTC. Protein product: CTSSWGQPGANVLTF.